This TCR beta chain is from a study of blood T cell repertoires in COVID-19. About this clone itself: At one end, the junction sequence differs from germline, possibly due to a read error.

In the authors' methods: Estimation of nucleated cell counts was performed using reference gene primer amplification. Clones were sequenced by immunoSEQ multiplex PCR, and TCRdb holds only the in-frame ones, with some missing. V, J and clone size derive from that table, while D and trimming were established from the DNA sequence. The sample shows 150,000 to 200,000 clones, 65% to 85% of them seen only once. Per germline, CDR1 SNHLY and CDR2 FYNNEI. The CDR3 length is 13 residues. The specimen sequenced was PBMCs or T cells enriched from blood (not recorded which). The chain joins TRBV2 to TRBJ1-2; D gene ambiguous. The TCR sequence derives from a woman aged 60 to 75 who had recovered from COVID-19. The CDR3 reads CASSEEASNPSRF. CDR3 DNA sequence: TGTGCCAGCAGTGAAGAGGCCAGTAACCCTAGTCGCTTC.